The 6 T cell receptor beta chains listed next were all sequenced from one sample in a study of T cell repertoires in cytomegalovirus infection. One entry per CDR3 protein results from TCRdb running MiXCR on the reads. The sample yields a few hundred thousand distinct CDR3 sequences, roughly 29% seen once. Sequencing input: PBMCs. These receptors all stem from a human donor in good health (CMV status not recorded). Some clones in this sample may be carry-over from other donors' samples.

This clonotype was observed at least ten times. This chain links TRBV7-2 with TRBJ1-5; unclear D gene. The V end was cut by 1 base, the J end by 1 base, with 14 bases between. CDR1 and CDR2 from the germline V gene are SGHTA and FQGNSA. The CDR3 covers 17 residues. CDR3 sequence reads: CASSLVIGGMSNQPQHF. CDR3 DNA sequence: TGTGCCAGCAGCTTAGTAATAGGTGGGATGAGCAATCAGCCCCAGCATTTT. The variable domain in full, with the rest retrieved from reference TRBV7-2 and TRBJ1-5, is GAGVSQSPSNKVTEKGKDVELRCDPISGHTALYWYRQSLGQGLEFLIYFQGNSAPDKSGLPSDRFSAERTGGSVSTLTIQRTQQEDSAVYLCASSLVIGGMSNQPQHFGDGTRLSIL.

At least ten counts were recorded for this clonotype. The rearrangement links TRBV6-1 to TRBJ1-4; D possibly corresponds to TRBD1 (6 bases). V lost 6 bases and J lost 3, with 11 bases in between. The CDR3 spans 14 residues. CDR1 and CDR2 (germline): MNHNS, SASEGT. Written as DNA, the CDR3 is TGTGCCAGCAGCCCGGGGGCGGCTAATGAAAAACTGTTTTTT. Its protein product is CASSPGAANEKLFF.

The V call is TRBV4-2, the J call TRBJ1-1; D unclear. The CDR3 length is 16 residues. CDR1 and CDR2 (germline): LGHNA, YNFKEQ. Trimming stripped 7 bases from V and 4 bases from J, with 22 bases between. CDR3 sequence: CASTTRGPGNGTEAFF. Written as DNA, the CDR3 is TGTGCCAGCACCACTCGGGGTCCGGGGAACGGCACTGAAGCTTTCTTT.

There are a few counts of this clonotype. The chain is built from TRBV6-6 and TRBJ1-1; D gene uncertain. The CDR3 is made up of 14 amino acids. Per germline, CDR1 MNHNY and CDR2 SVGAGI (reference sequence). The V and J ends lost 5 bases and 3 bases respectively, with 13 bases between them. The CDR3 DNA follows: TGTGCCAGCAGTGAGCTCGCAAGAGACACTGAAGCTTTCTTT. Translation: CASSELARDTEAFF.

This clonotype was seen ten or more times. The gene calls are TRBV7-6 and TRBJ2-2, with 10 nucleotides matching TRBD1. The CDR3 has 14 amino acids. Trimming at V came to 5 bases and at J to 7 bases, leaving 4 bases not matched to a gene. In germline, CDR1 is SGHVS, CDR2 FNYEAQ. The CDR3 DNA reads TGTGCCAGCAGCGGGACAGGGGAGGACGGGGAGCTGTTTTTT. Its translation is CASSGTGEDGELFF.

This chain links TRBV28 with TRBJ2-3; tentative D call: TRBD2 (7 bases). Per the germline V gene, CDR1 is MDHEN and CDR2 is SYDVKM. V was pared by 1 base and J by 1 base, with 15 bases between. The CDR3 has 17 amino acids. The CDR3 nucleotides read TGTGCCAGCAGTTTATTACGGAGGGGGGGCGGCACAGATACGCAGTATTTT. Translated: CASSLLRRGGGTDTQYF.